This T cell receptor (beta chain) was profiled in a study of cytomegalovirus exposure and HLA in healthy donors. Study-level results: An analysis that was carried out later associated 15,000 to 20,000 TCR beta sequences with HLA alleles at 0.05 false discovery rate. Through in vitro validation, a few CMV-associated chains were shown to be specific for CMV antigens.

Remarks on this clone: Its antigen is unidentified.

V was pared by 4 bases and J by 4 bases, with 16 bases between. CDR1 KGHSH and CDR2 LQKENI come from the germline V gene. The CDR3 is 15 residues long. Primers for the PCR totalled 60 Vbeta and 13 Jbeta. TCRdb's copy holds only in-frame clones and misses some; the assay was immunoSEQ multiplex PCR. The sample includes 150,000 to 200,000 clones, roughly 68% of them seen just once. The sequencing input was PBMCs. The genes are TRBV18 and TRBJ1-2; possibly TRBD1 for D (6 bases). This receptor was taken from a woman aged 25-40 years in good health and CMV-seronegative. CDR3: CASSQRWDISYGYTF. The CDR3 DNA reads TGTGCCAGCTCACAGCGTTGGGACATATCCTATGGCTACACCTTC.